This T cell receptor (beta chain) was recovered during a study of long-term antiretroviral therapy in people with HIV. Regarding the study as a whole: Blood was collected between the mid-2000s and the late 2010s, possibly under older ART regimens.

Investigators performed immunoSEQ version v3.0 at survey level. This table comes from immunoSEQ multiplex PCR, and its TCRdb copy is limited to in-frame clones, with some not included. The sample consists of 20,000 to 25,000 clones, around 84% of them appearing once. Comment on this clone: What it binds is not known.

The sample was unsorted PBMCs, taken 0.1 years before starting antiretroviral therapy. This TCR was sampled from a young man with HIV.

As DNA, the CDR3 is TGTGCCAGCAGTTTTACTAGCGGGGGTCGCACAGATACGCAGTATTTT. It is translated as CASSFTSGGRTDTQYF. The V gene is TRBV11-2, the J gene TRBJ2-3, with 11 bases matching TRBD2. Germline V gives CDR1 SGHAT, CDR2 FQNNGV. Germline trimming cut 6 bases from V and 1 base from J; bases unmatched to any gene: 6. The CDR3 is 16 residues long.